This T cell receptor beta chain originates from a study of shared clonotypes between healthy human individuals. V dropped 4 bases and J dropped 3 bases, with 10 bases sitting between them. CDR3 length equals 13 residues. Germline CDR1 SGDLS, CDR2 YYNGEE. In the authors' methods: Junction-only sequences without quality scores came from ImmunoSEQ, so filtering differed. The protocol was immunoSEQ multiplex PCR, while the TCRdb copy is restricted to in-frame clones and leaves out a portion. Clone size and the V and J calls come from that table; the DNA yielded D and trimming. The sample gives over a million clones, 97% to 99% of which show up once; about 0.4% is in the top ten.

The sample consisted of naive CD4+ T cells sorted from blood. Subset indicated: CD45RA+ positively selected. The chain has TRBV9 and TRBJ1-2; TRBD1 is a possible D gene (6 bases). The source is a man aged 25-40 years in good health. The CDR3 reads CASSPGGDYGYTF. The CDR3 bases are TGTGCCAGCAGCCCGGGGGGCGACTATGGCTACACCTTC. Looking up the rest from reference TRBV9 and TRBJ1-2 gives the full variable domain: DSGVTQTPKHLITATGQRVTLRCSPRSGDLSVYWYQQSLDQGLQFLIQYYNGEERAKGNILERFSAQQFPDLHSELNLSSLELGDSALYFCASSPGGDYGYTFGSGTRLTVV.